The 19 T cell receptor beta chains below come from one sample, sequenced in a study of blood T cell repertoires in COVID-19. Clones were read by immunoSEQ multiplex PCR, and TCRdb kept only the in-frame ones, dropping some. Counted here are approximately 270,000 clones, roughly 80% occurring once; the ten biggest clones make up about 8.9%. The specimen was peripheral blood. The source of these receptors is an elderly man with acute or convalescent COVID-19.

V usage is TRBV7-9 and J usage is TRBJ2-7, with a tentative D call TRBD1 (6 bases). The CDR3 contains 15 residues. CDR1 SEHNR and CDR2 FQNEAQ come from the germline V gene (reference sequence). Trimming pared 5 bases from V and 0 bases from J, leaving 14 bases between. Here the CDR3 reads CASSPRTVTSYEQYF. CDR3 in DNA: TGTGCCAGCAGCCCCCGGACAGTGACCTCCTACGAGCAGTACTTC.

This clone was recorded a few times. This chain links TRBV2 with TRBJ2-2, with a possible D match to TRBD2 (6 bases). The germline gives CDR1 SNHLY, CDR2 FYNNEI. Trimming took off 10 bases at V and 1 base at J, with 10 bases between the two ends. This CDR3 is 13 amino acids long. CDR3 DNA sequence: TGTGCCAACGGAGGGCGGAACACCGGGGAGCTGTTTTTT. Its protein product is CANGGRNTGELFF.

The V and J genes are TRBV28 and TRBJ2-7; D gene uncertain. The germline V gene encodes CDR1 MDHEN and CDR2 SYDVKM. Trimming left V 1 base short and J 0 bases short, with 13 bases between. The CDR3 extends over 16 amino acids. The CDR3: CASSLSGGGHSYEQYF. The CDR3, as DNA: TGTGCCAGCAGTTTATCAGGTGGTGGTCACTCCTACGAGCAGTACTTC.

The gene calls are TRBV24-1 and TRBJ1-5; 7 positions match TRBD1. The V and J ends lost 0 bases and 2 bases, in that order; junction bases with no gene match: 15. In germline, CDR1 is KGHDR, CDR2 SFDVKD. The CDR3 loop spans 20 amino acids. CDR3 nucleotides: TGTGCCACCAGTGATTTGATCCAGCTAGGGGGCCTGGTGGGCAATCAGCCCCAGCATTTT. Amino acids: CATSDLIQLGGLVGNQPQHF.

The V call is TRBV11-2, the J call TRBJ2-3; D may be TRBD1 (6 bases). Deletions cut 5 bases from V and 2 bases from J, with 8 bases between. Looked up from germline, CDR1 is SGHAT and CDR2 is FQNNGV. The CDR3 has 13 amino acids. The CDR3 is CASSRTATDTQYF. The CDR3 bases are TGTGCCAGCAGCCGGACAGCCACAGATACGCAGTATTTT.

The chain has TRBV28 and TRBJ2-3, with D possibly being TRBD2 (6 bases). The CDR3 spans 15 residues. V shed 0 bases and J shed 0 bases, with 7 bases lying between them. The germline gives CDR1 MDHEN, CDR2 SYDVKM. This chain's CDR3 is CASSLWGTSTDTQYF. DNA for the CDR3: TGTGCCAGCAGTTTATGGGGGACTAGCACAGATACGCAGTATTTT.

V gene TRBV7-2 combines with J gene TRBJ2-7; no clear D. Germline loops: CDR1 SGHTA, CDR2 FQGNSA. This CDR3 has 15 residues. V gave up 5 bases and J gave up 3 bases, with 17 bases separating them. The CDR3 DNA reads TGTGCCAGCAGCCCTTCTTGGCCGCCATACTACGAGCAGTACTTC. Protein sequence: CASSPSWPPYYEQYF.

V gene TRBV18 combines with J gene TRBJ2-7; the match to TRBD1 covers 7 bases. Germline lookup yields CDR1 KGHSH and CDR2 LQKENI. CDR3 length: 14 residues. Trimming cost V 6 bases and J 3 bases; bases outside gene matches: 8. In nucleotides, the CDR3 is TGTGCCAGCTCCCAGGGACAGAACGGCTACGAGCAGTACTTC. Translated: CASSQGQNGYEQYF.

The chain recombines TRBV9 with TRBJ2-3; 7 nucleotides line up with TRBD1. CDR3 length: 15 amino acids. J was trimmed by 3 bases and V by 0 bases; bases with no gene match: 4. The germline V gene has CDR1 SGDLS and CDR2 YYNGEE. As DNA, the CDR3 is TGTGCCAGCAGCGTAGACGGGGACAGAACAGATACGCAGTATTTT. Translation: CASSVDGDRTDTQYF.

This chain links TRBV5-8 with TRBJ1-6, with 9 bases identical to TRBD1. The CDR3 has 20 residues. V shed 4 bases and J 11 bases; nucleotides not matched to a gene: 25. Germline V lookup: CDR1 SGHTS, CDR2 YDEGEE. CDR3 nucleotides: TGTGCCAGCAGCCCGGAACAGACACCGGGACAGGGATACTTTTTAACACCCCTCCACTTT. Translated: CASSPEQTPGQGYFLTPLHF.

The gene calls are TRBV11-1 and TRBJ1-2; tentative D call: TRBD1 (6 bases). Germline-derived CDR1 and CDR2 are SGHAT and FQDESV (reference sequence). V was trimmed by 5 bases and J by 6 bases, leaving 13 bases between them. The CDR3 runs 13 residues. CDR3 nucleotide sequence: TGTGCCAGCAGCCGGGGGGCCAGAGATGGCTACACCTTC. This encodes CASSRGARDGYTF. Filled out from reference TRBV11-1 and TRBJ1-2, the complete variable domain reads EAEVAQSPRYKITEKSQAVAFWCDPISGHATLYWYRQILGQGPELLVQFQDESVVDDSQLPKDRFSAERLKGVDSTLKIQPAELGDSAMYLCASSRGARDGYTFGSGTRLTVV.

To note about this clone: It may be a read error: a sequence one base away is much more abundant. The chain's CDR3 is CASSYSYEQYF. The CDR3 DNA sequence: TGTGCCAGCAGTTACAGCTACGAGCAGTACTTC. The chain carries TRBV3-1 (or the pseudogene TRBV3-2) and TRBJ2-7; no definite D call. CDR1 is LGHDT and CDR2 is YNNKEL in the germline V gene (reference sequence). This CDR3 spans 11 amino acids. Deletions cut 6 bases from V and 3 bases from J, with 6 bases between.

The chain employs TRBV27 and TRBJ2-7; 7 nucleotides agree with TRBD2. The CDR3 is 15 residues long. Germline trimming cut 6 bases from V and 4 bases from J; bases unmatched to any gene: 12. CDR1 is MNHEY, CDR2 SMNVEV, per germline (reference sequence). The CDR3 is CASRKAGTTYYEQYF. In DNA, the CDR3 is TGTGCCAGCAGAAAAGCCGGGACTACCTATTACGAGCAGTACTTC.

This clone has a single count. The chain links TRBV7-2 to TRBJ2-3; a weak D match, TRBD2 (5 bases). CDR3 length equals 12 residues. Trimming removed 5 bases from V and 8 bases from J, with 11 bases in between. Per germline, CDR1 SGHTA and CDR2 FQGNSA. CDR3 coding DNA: TGTGCCAGCAGCCCTAGACTACCTACGCAGTATTTT. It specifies CASSPRLPTQYF.

The CDR3 region is CASRRQGLGNSPLHF. The CDR3 DNA reads TGTGCCAGCAGAAGACAGGGTTTGGGTAATTCACCCCTCCACTTT. The rearrangement links TRBV7-2 to TRBJ1-6; 7 bases line up with TRBD1. The junction had 8 bases not matched to a gene; V was cut back by 6 bases and J by 6 bases. Germline V lookup: CDR1 SGHTA, CDR2 FQGNSA. There are 15 residues in the CDR3.

For the CDR3, the DNA is TGTGCCAGTAGTCCCCGCGGGGGGGAGCAGTACTTC. It specifies CASSPRGGEQYF. The chain carries TRBV19 and TRBJ2-7, with TRBD2 identical over 8 bases. Germline trimming cut 5 bases from V and 7 bases from J; bases unmatched to any gene: 4. The CDR3 runs 12 residues. Germline V gene data show CDR1 as LNHDA and CDR2 as SQIVND (reference sequence).

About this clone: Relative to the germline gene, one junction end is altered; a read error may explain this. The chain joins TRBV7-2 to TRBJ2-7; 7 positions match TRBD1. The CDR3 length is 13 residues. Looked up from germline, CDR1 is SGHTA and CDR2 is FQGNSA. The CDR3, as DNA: TGTGTCAGCAGCTCGGGACAGCTTTACGAGCAGTACTTC. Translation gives CVSSSGQLYEQYF.

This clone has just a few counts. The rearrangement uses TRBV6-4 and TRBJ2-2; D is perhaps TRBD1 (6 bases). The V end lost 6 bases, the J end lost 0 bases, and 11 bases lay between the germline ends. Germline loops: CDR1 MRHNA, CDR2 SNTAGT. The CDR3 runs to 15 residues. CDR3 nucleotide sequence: TGTGCCAGCAGAACAACAGGGTCGAACACCGGGGAGCTGTTTTTT. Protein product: CASRTTGSNTGELFF.

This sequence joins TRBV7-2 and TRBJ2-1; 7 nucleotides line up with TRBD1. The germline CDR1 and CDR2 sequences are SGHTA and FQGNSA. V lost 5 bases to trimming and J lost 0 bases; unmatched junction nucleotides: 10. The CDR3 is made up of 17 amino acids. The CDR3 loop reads CASSKYRGQSSYNEQFF. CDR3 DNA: TGTGCCAGCAGCAAATACCGGGGACAGAGCTCCTACAATGAGCAGTTCTTC.